This T cell receptor (beta chain) was sequenced in a study of cytomegalovirus exposure and HLA in healthy donors. About the research overall: Earlier sequencing of 150 million to 200 million T cells yielded around 120 million unique TCR beta sequences. Study-wide findings and caveats: Relative to equally common others, HLA-associated TCR beta chains showed greater clonal expansion in a later analysis. Using a false discovery rate of 0.05, a later analysis showed that approximately 16,000 TCR beta sequences were associated with HLA alleles.

With respect to this clone: Its antigen remains unidentified.

The CDR3 totals 14 residues. V was pared by 4 bases and J by 2 bases, with 3 bases of the junction left unmatched. Germline CDR1 reads SQVTM; CDR2 reads ANQGSEA. Amplification used 60 Vbeta primers and 13 Jbeta primers. Data came from immunoSEQ multiplex PCR; TCRdb stores just in-frame clones and leaves some out. The data hold around 150,000 clones, with approximately 71% observed a single time. The specimen sequenced was PBMCs. The J gene is TRBJ1-3, the V gene TRBV29-1; TRBD1 agrees at 9 bases. The TCR originated in a young woman in good health and CMV-seropositive. The CDR3 nucleotides read TGCAGCGTTGGGTACAGGGGGCCTGGAAACACCATATATTTT. Residues: CSVGYRGPGNTIYF.